The TCR beta chain described here comes from a study of cytomegalovirus exposure and HLA in healthy donors. For the study at large: In a later analysis, the roughly 120 validation repertoires were reported to have used the same platform as the roughly 700 first-cohort repertoires. Study conclusions and caveats: A later analysis found first-cohort TCR clusters tended to co-occur in the 100 to 150 validation repertoires. Investigators reported under 200 TCR beta chains as tied to cytomegalovirus.

This clone has only one observation. The target antigen is unknown. Per germline, CDR1 LNHDA and CDR2 SQIVND (reference sequence). V was shortened by 4 bases and J by 16 bases, with 14 bases between the two germline ends. The length of the CDR3 is 11 residues. Clones were sequenced by immunoSEQ multiplex PCR, and TCRdb holds only the in-frame ones, with some missing. Of about 110,000 clones in the sample, 88% were seen once. The receptor was derived from a woman between 18 and 30 years old in good health and CMV-seropositive. The rearrangement links TRBV19 to TRBJ1-5; tentatively, D is TRBD1 (6 bases). The sample consisted of PBMCs. The CDR3 reads CASSRGPLEHF. In DNA form, the CDR3 reads TGTGCCAGTAGTAGGGGGCCCCTCGAACATTTT.